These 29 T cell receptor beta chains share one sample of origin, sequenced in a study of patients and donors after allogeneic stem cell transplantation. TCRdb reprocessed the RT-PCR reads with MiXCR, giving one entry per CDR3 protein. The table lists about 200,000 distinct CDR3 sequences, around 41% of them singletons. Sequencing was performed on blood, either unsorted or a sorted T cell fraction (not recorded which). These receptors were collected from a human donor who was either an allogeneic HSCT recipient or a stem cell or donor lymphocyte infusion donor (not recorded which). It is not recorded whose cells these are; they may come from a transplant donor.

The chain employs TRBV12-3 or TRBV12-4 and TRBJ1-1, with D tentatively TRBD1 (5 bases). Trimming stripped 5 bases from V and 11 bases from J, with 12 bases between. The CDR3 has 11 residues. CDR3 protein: CASSLRGEAFF. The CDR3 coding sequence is TGTGCCAGCAGTCTCAGAGGGGAGGCTTTCTTT.

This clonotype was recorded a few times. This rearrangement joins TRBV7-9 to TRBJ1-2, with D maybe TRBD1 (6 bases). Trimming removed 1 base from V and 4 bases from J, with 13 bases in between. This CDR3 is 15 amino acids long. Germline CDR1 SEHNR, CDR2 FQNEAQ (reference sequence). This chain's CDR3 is CASSLEPGAIYGYTF. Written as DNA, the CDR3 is TGTGCCAGCAGCTTAGAGCCAGGGGCGATCTATGGCTACACCTTC.

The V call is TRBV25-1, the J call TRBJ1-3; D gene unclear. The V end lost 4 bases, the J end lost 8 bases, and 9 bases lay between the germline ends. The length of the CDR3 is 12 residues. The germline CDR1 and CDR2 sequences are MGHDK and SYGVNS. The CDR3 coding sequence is TGTGCCAGCAGTGCAGGATCTTACACCATATATTTT. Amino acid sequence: CASSAGSYTIYF.

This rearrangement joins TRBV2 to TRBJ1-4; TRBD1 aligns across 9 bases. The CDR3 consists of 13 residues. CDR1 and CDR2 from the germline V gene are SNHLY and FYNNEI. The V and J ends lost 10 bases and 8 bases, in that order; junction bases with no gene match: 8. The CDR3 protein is CATWDRAYEKLFF. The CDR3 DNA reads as TGTGCCACCTGGGACAGGGCATACGAAAAACTGTTTTTT.

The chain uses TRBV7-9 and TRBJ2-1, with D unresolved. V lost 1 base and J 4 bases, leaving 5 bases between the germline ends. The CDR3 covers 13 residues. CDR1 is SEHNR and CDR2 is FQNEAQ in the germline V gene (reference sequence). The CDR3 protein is CASSLGHYNEQFF. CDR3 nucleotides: TGTGCCAGCAGCTTAGGGCATTACAATGAGCAGTTCTTC.

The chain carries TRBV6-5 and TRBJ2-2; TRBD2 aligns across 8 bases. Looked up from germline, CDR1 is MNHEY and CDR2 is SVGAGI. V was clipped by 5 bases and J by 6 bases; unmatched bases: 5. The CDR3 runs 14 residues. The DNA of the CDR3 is TGTGCCAGCAGTCTTCGACTAGCGTCCGGGGAGCTGTTTTTT. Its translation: CASSLRLASGELFF.

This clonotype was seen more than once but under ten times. The CDR3 bases are TGCGCCAGCAGCCAAGATCTTCTGTACGAGCAGTACTTC. Its protein is CASSQDLLYEQYF. The J gene is TRBJ2-7, the V gene TRBV4-3, with no clear D. Germline CDR1 is LGHNA and CDR2 is YSLEER. This CDR3 has 13 amino acids. V lost 0 bases and J 4 bases, leaving 7 bases between the germline ends.

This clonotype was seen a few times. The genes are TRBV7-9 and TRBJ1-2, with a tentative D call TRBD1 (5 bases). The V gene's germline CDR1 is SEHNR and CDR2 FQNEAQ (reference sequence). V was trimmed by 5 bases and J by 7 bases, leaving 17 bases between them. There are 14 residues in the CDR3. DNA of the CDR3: TGTGCCAGCAGCGACCGGGTTCGGGACGGTGGCTACACCTTC. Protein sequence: CASSDRVRDGGYTF.

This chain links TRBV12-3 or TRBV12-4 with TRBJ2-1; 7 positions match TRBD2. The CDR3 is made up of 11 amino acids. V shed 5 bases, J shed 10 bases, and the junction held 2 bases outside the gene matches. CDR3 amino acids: CASSTGREQFF. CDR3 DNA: TGTGCCAGCAGTACCGGGAGGGAGCAGTTCTTC.

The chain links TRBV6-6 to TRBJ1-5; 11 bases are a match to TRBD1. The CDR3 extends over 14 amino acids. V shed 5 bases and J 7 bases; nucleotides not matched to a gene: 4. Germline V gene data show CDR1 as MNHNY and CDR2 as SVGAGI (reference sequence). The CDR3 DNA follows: TGTGCCAGCAGTGGACAGGGGGCCGGACAGCCCCAGCATTTT. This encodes CASSGQGAGQPQHF.

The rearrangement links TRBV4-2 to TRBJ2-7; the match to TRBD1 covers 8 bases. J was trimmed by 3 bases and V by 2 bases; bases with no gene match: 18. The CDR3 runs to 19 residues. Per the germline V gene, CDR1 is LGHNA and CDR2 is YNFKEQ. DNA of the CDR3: TGTGCCAGCAGCCAACATCCGGGACAGGCGACTAAAGATAACTACGAGCAGTACTTC. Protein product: CASSQHPGQATKDNYEQYF.

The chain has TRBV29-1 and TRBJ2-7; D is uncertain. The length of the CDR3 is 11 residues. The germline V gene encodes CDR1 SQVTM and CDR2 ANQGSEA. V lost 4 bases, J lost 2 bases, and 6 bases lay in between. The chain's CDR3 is CSVGRAYEQYF. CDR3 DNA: TGCAGCGTTGGTCGGGCCTACGAGCAGTACTTC.

CDR3 coding DNA: TGCAGCGTAAAGGACAGGGAGGCTGGACAGCCCCAGCATTTT. Protein product: CSVKDREAGQPQHF. The rearrangement uses TRBV29-1 and TRBJ1-5; 8 nucleotides line up with TRBD1. With 6 bases clipped from V and 7 bases from J, the junction kept 11 bases outside the gene matches. CDR3 length: 14 residues. The V gene's germline CDR1 is SQVTM and CDR2 ANQGSEA.

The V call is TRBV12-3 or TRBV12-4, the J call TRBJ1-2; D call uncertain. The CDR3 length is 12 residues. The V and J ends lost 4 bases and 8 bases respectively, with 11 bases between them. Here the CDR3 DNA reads TGTGCCAGCAGTTCCAGAACGCGGGGCTACACCTTC. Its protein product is CASSSRTRGYTF.

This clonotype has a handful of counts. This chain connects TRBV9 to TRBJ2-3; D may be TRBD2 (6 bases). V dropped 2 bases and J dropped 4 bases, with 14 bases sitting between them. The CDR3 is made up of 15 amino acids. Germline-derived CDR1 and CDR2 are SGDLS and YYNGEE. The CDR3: CASSVVGGSADTQYF. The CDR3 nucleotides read TGTGCCAGCAGCGTTGTTGGAGGGAGCGCAGATACGCAGTATTTT.

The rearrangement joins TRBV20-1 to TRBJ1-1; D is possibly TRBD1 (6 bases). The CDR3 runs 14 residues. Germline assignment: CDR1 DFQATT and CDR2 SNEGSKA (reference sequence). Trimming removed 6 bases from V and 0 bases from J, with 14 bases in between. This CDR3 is CSAPRDTLNTEAFF. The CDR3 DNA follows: TGCAGTGCCCCCCGGGACACCTTGAACACTGAAGCTTTCTTT.

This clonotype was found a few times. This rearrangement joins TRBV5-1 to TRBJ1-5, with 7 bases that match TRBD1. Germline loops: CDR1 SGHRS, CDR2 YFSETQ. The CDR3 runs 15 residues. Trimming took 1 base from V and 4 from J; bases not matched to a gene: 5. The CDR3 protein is CASSLQGVGNQPQHF. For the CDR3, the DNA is TGCGCCAGCAGCTTGCAGGGGGTTGGAAATCAGCCCCAGCATTTT.

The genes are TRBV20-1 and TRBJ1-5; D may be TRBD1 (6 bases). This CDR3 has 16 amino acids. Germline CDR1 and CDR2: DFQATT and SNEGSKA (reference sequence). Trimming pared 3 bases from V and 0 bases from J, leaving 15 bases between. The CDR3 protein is CSASDGQLYSNQPQHF. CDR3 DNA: TGCAGTGCTAGCGATGGACAGCTTTATAGCAATCAGCCCCAGCATTTT.

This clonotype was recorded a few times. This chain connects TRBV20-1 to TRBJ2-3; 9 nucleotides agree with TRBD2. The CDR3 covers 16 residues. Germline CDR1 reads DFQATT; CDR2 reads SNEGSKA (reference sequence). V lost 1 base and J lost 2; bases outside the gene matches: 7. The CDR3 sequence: CSARVLAGDYTDTQYF. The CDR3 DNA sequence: TGCAGTGCTAGAGTGTTAGCGGGAGACTACACAGATACGCAGTATTTT.

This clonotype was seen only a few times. The CDR3, as DNA: TGCGCCAGCAGCCATCACGGACAGGGGACTGCAACTAATGAAAAACTGTTTTTT. This sequence encodes CASSHHGQGTATNEKLFF. This chain links TRBV4-3 with TRBJ1-4; the match to TRBD1 covers 9 bases. The germline V gene has CDR1 LGHNA and CDR2 YSLEER. J gave up 0 bases and V 3 bases, and 8 bases lay outside the gene matches. This CDR3 spans 18 amino acids.

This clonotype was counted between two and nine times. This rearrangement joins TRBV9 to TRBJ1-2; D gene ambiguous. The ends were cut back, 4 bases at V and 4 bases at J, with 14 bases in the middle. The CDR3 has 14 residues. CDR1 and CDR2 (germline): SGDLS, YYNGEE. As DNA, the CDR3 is TGTGCCAGCAGCTTAGCGGACGGCACCTATGGCTACACCTTC. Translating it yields CASSLADGTYGYTF.

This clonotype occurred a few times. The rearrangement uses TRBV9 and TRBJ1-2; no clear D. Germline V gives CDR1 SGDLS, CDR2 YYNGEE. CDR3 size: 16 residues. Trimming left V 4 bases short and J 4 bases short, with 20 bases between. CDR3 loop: CASSPQVVISGYGYTF. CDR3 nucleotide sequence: TGTGCCAGCAGCCCCCAAGTTGTGATTAGCGGCTATGGCTACACCTTC. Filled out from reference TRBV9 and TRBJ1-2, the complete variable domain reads DSGVTQTPKHLITATGQRVTLRCSPRSGDLSVYWYQQSLDQGLQFLIQYYNGEERAKGNILERFSAQQFPDLHSELNLSSLELGDSALYFCASSPQVVISGYGYTFGSGTRLTVV.

CDR3 amino acids: CASSLGSGSGDEQFF. The CDR3 bases are TGCGCCAGCAGCTTAGGTAGCGGGAGTGGGGATGAGCAGTTCTTC. The V and J genes are TRBV5-1 and TRBJ2-1; TRBD2 matches 9 bases. The J segment lost 8 bases and the V segment lost 2 bases, leaving 8 bases of the junction unmatched. Germline-derived CDR1 and CDR2 are SGHRS and YFSETQ. The CDR3 loop spans 15 amino acids.

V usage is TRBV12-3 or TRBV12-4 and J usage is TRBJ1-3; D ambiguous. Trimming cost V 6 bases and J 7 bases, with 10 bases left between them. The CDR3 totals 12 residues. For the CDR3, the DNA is TGTGCCAGCAGCCGACAAGGGAACACCATATATTTT. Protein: CASSRQGNTIYF.

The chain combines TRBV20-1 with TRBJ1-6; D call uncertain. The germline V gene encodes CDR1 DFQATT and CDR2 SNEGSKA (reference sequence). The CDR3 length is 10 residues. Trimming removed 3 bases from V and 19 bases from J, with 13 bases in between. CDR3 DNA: TGCAGTGCTAGTACGCCTTTGGTGCACTTT. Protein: CSASTPLVHF.

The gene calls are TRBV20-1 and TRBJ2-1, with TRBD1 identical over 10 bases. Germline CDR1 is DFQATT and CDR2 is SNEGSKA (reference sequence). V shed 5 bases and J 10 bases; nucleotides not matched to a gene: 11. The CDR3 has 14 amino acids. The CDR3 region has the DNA TGCAGTGCTGCTGACCGGGACAGGGGAATCGAGCAGTTCTTC. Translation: CSAADRDRGIEQFF.

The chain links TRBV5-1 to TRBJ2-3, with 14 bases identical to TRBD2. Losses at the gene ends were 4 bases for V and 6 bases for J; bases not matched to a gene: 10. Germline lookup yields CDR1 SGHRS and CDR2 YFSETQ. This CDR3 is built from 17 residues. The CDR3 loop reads CASSRGLAGEVPDTQYF. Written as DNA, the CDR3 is TGCGCCAGCAGCCGGGGACTAGCGGGAGAGGTGCCGGATACGCAGTATTTT.

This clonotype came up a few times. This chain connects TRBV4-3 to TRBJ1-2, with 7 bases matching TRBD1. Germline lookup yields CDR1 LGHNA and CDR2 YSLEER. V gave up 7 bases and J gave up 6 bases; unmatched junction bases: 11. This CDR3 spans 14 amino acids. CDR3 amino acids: CASTRDRKYDGYTF. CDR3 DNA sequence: TGCGCCAGCACCCGGGACAGAAAATACGATGGCTACACCTTC.

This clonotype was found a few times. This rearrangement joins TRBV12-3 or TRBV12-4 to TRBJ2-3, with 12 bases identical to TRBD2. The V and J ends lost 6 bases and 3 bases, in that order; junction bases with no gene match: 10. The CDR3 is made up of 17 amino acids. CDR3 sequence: CASSFQGGLAGTDTQYF. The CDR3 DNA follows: TGTGCCAGCAGCTTCCAAGGAGGACTAGCGGGAACAGATACGCAGTATTTT.